Below, 10 T cell receptor beta chains from the same sample are listed, as sequenced in a study of cytomegalovirus exposure and HLA in healthy donors. The PCR used 60 Vbeta and 13 Jbeta primers. The method was immunoSEQ multiplex PCR; TCRdb's version includes in-frame clones alone and lacks a portion of them. The repertoire holds about 110,000 clones, with about four fifths as singletons. Input material: PBMCs. These receptors all come from a man aged 30 to 39 in good health and CMV-seropositive.

This rearrangement joins TRBV2 to TRBJ1-3; 7 nucleotides align to TRBD1. Germline CDR1 SNHLY, CDR2 FYNNEI. Unmatched junction bases numbered 3, after V lost 5 bases and J lost 2 bases. The CDR3 has 14 amino acids. The CDR3 bases are TGTGCCAGCAGTTCGACAGGGACTGGAAACACCATATATTTT. It codes for CASSSTGTGNTIYF.

This sequence joins TRBV12-5 and TRBJ2-5, with D tentatively TRBD2 (6 bases). From germline, CDR1 is LGHNT and CDR2 FRNRAP. V was clipped by 5 bases and J by 5 bases, with 12 bases between them. CDR3 length: 13 residues. The CDR3 coding sequence is TGTGCTAGTGGTGTGGGAGGTGGGGAGACCCAGTACTTC. This translates into CASGVGGGETQYF.

The chain couples TRBV7-2 to TRBJ1-1; 8 bases line up with TRBD1. Germline V lookup: CDR1 SGHTA, CDR2 FQGNSA. This CDR3 has 14 residues. V dropped 3 bases and J dropped 5; count of bases not matched to a gene: 5. Written as DNA, the CDR3 is TGTGCCAGCAGCTTTCGGACAGGGACAACTGAAGCTTTCTTT. Its protein is CASSFRTGTTEAFF.

As concerns this clone: Other DNA sequences in the sample encode the same CDR3. The chain combines TRBV7-8 with TRBJ1-2, with 8 bases fitting TRBD1. Germline V gene sequence: CDR1 SGHVS, CDR2 FQNEAQ. The CDR3 extends over 14 amino acids. V was pared by 5 bases and J by 6 bases, with 8 bases of the junction left unmatched. The CDR3 sequence: CASSHRTGNDGYTF. CDR3 bases: TGTGCCAGCAGCCACCGGACAGGGAATGATGGCTACACCTTC.

The chain has TRBV20-1 and TRBJ1-1; D is unclear. The germline V and J ends were trimmed by 6 bases and 6 bases, with 11 bases remaining between them. Germline values: CDR1 DFQATT, CDR2 SNEGSKA (reference sequence). The CDR3 loop spans 11 amino acids. This chain's CDR3 is CSAPEGAEAFF. CDR3 sequence (DNA): TGCAGTGCGCCGGAGGGAGCTGAAGCTTTCTTT.

V is TRBV5-1 and J is TRBJ1-1; D is uncertain. Trimming shortened V by 2 bases and J by 1 base, and 6 bases separated the two germline ends. Germline V CDR1 and CDR2: SGHRS, YFSETQ. This CDR3 contains 13 residues. The CDR3 DNA reads as TGCGCCAGCAGCTTCGAGGAGAACACTGAAGCTTTCTTT. Protein: CASSFEENTEAFF. The full variable domain, rest sourced from reference TRBV5-1 and TRBJ1-1, is KAGVTQTPRYLIKTRGQQVTLSCSPISGHRSVSWYQQTPGQGLQFLFEYFSETQRNKGNFPGRFSGRQFSNSRSEMNVSTLELGDSALYLCASSFEENTEAFFGQGTRLTVV.

This clone was seen a few times. The rearrangement uses TRBV28 and TRBJ2-2; 8 positions match TRBD1. CDR3 length: 12 residues. Germline CDR1 is MDHEN and CDR2 is SYDVKM. Germline trimming cut 9 bases from V and 4 bases from J; bases unmatched to any gene: 1. CDR3 sequence: CASDRGTGELFF. CDR3 nucleotide sequence: TGTGCCAGTGACAGGGGCACCGGGGAGCTGTTTTTT.

This rearrangement joins TRBV7-8 to TRBJ1-1, with TRBD1 identical over 7 bases. The J segment lost 4 bases and the V segment lost 1 base, leaving 12 bases of the junction unmatched. Per germline, CDR1 SGHVS and CDR2 FQNEAQ. The CDR3 spans 17 residues. CDR3 in amino acids: CASSLGPSGGRGTEAFF. The CDR3 nucleotides are TGTGCCAGCAGCTTAGGCCCCTCAGGGGGAAGGGGCACTGAAGCTTTCTTT.

The rearrangement links TRBV11-2 to TRBJ2-7; 14 bases match TRBD2. CDR3 length: 17 amino acids. Germline values: CDR1 SGHAT, CDR2 FQNNGV. The junction had 6 bases not matched to a gene; V was cut back by 3 bases and J by 2 bases. The DNA of the CDR3 is TGTGCCAGCAGCTTTGGACTAGCGGGAGGTGGGGCCTACGAGCAGTACGTC. As protein: CASSFGLAGGGAYEQYV.

The J gene is TRBJ1-2, the V gene TRBV30; D is perhaps TRBD1 (6 bases). The CDR3 loop spans 14 amino acids. CDR1 is GTSNPN, CDR2 SVGIG, per germline (reference sequence). With 4 bases removed from V and 4 bases from J, the gap between germline ends came to 16 bases. CDR3 sequence (DNA): TGTGCCTGGACCCCCCTCAGGGGTAGCTATGGCTACACCTTC. This encodes CAWTPLRGSYGYTF.